The 23 T cell receptor beta chains reported below all come from one sample, sequenced in a study of blood T cell repertoires in COVID-19. Sequencing was performed with immunoSEQ multiplex PCR; in TCRdb, only in-frame clones are kept and a portion is missing. The table has about 260,000 clones, approximately 90% seen once. What was sequenced was PBMCs or T cells enriched from blood (not recorded which). The receptor source for this set is a woman in her twenties or thirties with acute COVID-19.

The chain uses TRBV20-1 and TRBJ2-1, with 7 nucleotides matching TRBD2. Germline V CDR1 and CDR2: DFQATT, SNEGSKA (reference sequence). Germline trimming cut 3 bases from V and 3 bases from J; bases unmatched to any gene: 2. This CDR3 contains 13 residues. CDR3 coding DNA: TGCAGTGCTAGTCTAGCGGACTACAATGAGCAGTTCTTC. Protein: CSASLADYNEQFF.

This clone was recorded only once. The J gene is TRBJ1-3, the V gene TRBV4-1; D gene unclear. Germline lookup yields CDR1 MGHRA and CDR2 YSYEKL. Trimming took off 0 bases at V and 1 base at J, with 10 bases between the two ends. The CDR3 is 16 residues long. The CDR3 DNA sequence: TGCGCCAGCAGCCAAGATAGGCAGGTGTCTGGAAACACCATATATTTT. Protein sequence: CASSQDRQVSGNTIYF.

This clone occurred once. The V gene is TRBV2, the J gene TRBJ1-1, with 8 nucleotides matching TRBD1. V lost 2 bases and J lost 2; bases outside the gene matches: 1. The CDR3 has 14 amino acids. Germline assignment: CDR1 SNHLY and CDR2 FYNNEI. CDR3 DNA sequence: TGTGCCAGCAGTGAACAGGGGGCCAACACTGAAGCTTTCTTT. Residues: CASSEQGANTEAFF. The variable domain in full, with the rest retrieved from reference TRBV2 and TRBJ1-1, is EPEVTQTPSHQVTQMGQEVILRCVPISNHLYFYWYRQILGQKVEFLVSFYNNEISEKSEIFDDQFSVERPDGSNFTLKIRSTKLEDSAMYFCASSEQGANTEAFFGQGTRLTVV.

The chain carries TRBV27 and TRBJ2-2; 9 bases line up with TRBD1. The CDR3 length is 15 residues. Germline values: CDR1 MNHEY, CDR2 SMNVEV (reference sequence). Unmatched junction bases numbered 6, after V lost 6 bases and J lost 4 bases. The CDR3 DNA reads as TGTGCCAGCAGCGGGGACAGGGAGTTCACCGGGGAGCTGTTTTTT. It is translated as CASSGDREFTGELFF.

The V gene is TRBV6-5, the J gene TRBJ2-2; tentatively, D is TRBD2 (6 bases). The CDR3 consists of 15 residues. The germline V gene encodes CDR1 MNHEY and CDR2 SVGAGI. Trimming cost V 7 bases and J 3 bases, with 15 bases left between them. The DNA of the CDR3 is TGTGCCAGCACTACCGGTGGGGGGTACACCGGGGAGCTGTTTTTT. Amino acid sequence: CASTTGGGYTGELFF.

The table lists this clone with a count of one. This chain connects TRBV12-3 or TRBV12-4 to TRBJ1-1; no clear D gene. The CDR3 covers 13 residues. Trimming removed 1 base from V and 8 bases from J, with 11 bases in between. CDR3 coding DNA: TGTGCCAGCAGTTTAGGAGAGCTTGAGGAAGCTTTCTTT. It yields the protein CASSLGELEEAFF.

The rearrangement links TRBV13 to TRBJ1-5; tentatively, D is TRBD1 (5 bases). Trimming pared 5 bases from V and 2 bases from J, leaving 7 bases between. The CDR3 runs to 13 residues. In germline, CDR1 is PRHDT, CDR2 FYEKMQ (reference sequence). The CDR3: CASSQGGNQPQHF. The CDR3 DNA is TGTGCCAGCAGCCAAGGGGGCAATCAGCCCCAGCATTTT.

About this clone itself: At the DNA level, this CDR3 is encoded by other sequences in the same sample as well. The chain carries TRBV5-1 and TRBJ2-2, with D unresolved. Trimming removed 0 bases at V and 0 bases at J, with 6 bases between. Germline CDR1 SGHRS, CDR2 YFSETQ. The CDR3 length is 15 residues. The CDR3, as DNA: TGCGCCAGCAGCTTGGTTACAACGAACACCGGGGAGCTGTTTTTT. Translating it yields CASSLVTTNTGELFF.

The rearrangement uses TRBV3-1 (or the pseudogene TRBV3-2) and TRBJ2-2; maybe TRBD2 (6 bases). This CDR3 contains 17 residues. Germline loops: CDR1 LGHDT, CDR2 YNNKEL (reference sequence). V gave up 4 bases and J gave up 5 bases, with 20 bases separating them. The CDR3 loop reads CASSPETRRLRTGELFF. The CDR3, as DNA: TGTGCCAGCAGCCCCGAGACTAGACGACTTAGAACCGGGGAGCTGTTTTTT.

This clone has just one count. The rearrangement uses TRBV9 and TRBJ2-1; 11 nucleotides match TRBD2. Germline CDR1 and CDR2: SGDLS and YYNGEE. The CDR3 contains 16 residues. The J segment lost 2 bases and the V segment lost 4 bases, leaving 5 bases of the junction unmatched. In DNA, the CDR3 is TGTGCCAGCAGCACGACTAGCGGGAAGGCCTACAATGAGCAGTTCTTC. It codes for CASSTTSGKAYNEQFF. The entire variable domain, with the rest obtained from reference TRBV9 and TRBJ2-1, is as follows: DSGVTQTPKHLITATGQRVTLRCSPRSGDLSVYWYQQSLDQGLQFLIQYYNGEERAKGNILERFSAQQFPDLHSELNLSSLELGDSALYFCASSTTSGKAYNEQFFGPGTRLTVL.

Ten or more counts support this clone. The V and J genes are TRBV6-1 and TRBJ1-5, with a weak D call TRBD1 (5 bases). The CDR3 runs 14 residues. Germline values: CDR1 MNHNS, CDR2 SASEGT. V gave up 2 bases and J gave up 2 bases, with 7 bases separating them. The CDR3 here is CASSEQQGNQPQHF. For the CDR3, the DNA is TGTGCCAGCAGTGAACAACAGGGCAATCAGCCCCAGCATTTT.

Comment on this clone: This CDR3 is missing its conserved last phenylalanine or tryptophan, likely due to a read error. No DNA is shown, since the ends of the CDR3 on it are uncertain; the CDR3 is the one TCRdb lists. The gene calls are TRBV11-2 and TRBJ1-2; the table's D call, TRBD1, was not checked against the DNA. Both ends counted, the CDR3 spans 14 residues. Germline CDR1 SGHAT, CDR2 FQNNGV. CDR3 amino acids: CASSPLVPRTAIAH.

The V gene is TRBV14, the J gene TRBJ1-1; D unclear. This CDR3 comprises 12 residues. Germline CDR1 reads SGHDN; CDR2 reads FVKESK. The V end lost 4 bases, the J end lost 3 bases, and 6 bases lay between the germline ends. The chain's CDR3 is CASSRVDTEAFF. CDR3 bases: TGTGCCAGCAGCCGTGTAGACACTGAAGCTTTCTTT.

The chain couples TRBV10-3 to TRBJ2-1; 8 bases line up with TRBD2. The J segment lost 4 bases and the V segment lost 10 bases, leaving 12 bases of the junction unmatched. CDR1 and CDR2 from the germline V gene are ENHRY and SYGVKD. The length of the CDR3 is 15 residues. The CDR3: CATGPRGGLYNEQFF. CDR3 DNA sequence: TGTGCCACCGGGCCTCGGGGGGGCCTATACAATGAGCAGTTCTTC.

The chain links TRBV7-8 to TRBJ2-7, with TRBD1 matching 8 bases. CDR3 size: 14 residues. Germline V CDR1 and CDR2: SGHVS, FQNEAQ. The junction had 6 bases not matched to a gene; V was cut back by 5 bases and J by 3 bases. CDR3 amino acids: CASSPRGQFYEQYF. The CDR3 coding sequence is TGTGCCAGCAGCCCCAGGGGGCAATTCTACGAGCAGTACTTC.

V gene TRBV11-2 combines with J gene TRBJ2-7, with 9 nucleotides matching TRBD1. This CDR3 spans 16 amino acids. J gave up 2 bases and V 5 bases, and 10 bases lay outside the gene matches. Germline loops: CDR1 SGHAT, CDR2 FQNNGV. The CDR3 DNA is TGTGCCAGCAGCGATACAGGGGGCTCTAGGGCCTACGAGCAGTACTTC. Protein sequence: CASSDTGGSRAYEQYF.

This clone was recorded once. The chain employs TRBV27 and TRBJ2-2; 9 bases map to TRBD1. Unmatched junction bases numbered 9, after V lost 7 bases and J lost 6 bases. The CDR3 loop spans 15 amino acids. From germline, CDR1 is MNHEY and CDR2 SMNVEV (reference sequence). CDR3 nucleotide sequence: TGTGCCAGCATCAGGGACAGGGAAGGCGCCGGGGAGCTGTTTTTT. Amino acids: CASIRDREGAGELFF.

The chain links TRBV3-1 (or the pseudogene TRBV3-2) to TRBJ1-1; D may be TRBD1 (5 bases). V was pared by 3 bases and J by 3 bases, with 11 bases between. Germline V gene sequence: CDR1 LGHDT, CDR2 YNNKEL (reference sequence). This CDR3 has 14 amino acids. CDR3 sequence (DNA): TGTGCCAGCAGCCAGATCCAGGGTCACACTGAAGCTTTCTTT. Protein: CASSQIQGHTEAFF.

This clone was seen a handful of times. The chain links TRBV6-6 to TRBJ1-3, with 11 bases aligning to TRBD1. The CDR3 length is 17 residues. V dropped 5 bases and J dropped 2; count of bases not matched to a gene: 8. Germline V gene sequence: CDR1 MNHNY, CDR2 SVGAGI (reference sequence). This CDR3 is CASSRTRTGGPGNTIYF. CDR3 bases: TGTGCCAGCAGTCGAACCCGGACAGGGGGCCCTGGAAACACCATATATTTT.

The chain links TRBV10-3 to TRBJ2-3; TRBD1 agrees at 8 bases. The CDR3 sequence is 16 residues long. CDR1 and CDR2 (germline): ENHRY, SYGVKD. V lost 9 bases and J lost 2; bases outside the gene matches: 13. The CDR3 DNA is TGTGCCATTTCCTTAACCGGGACAGGCAACACAGATACGCAGTATTTT. Amino acids: CAISLTGTGNTDTQYF.

The chain links TRBV7-8 to TRBJ2-7, with D possibly TRBD1 on 6 matching bases. V was pared by 5 bases and J by 1 base, with 12 bases between. The germline gives CDR1 SGHVS, CDR2 FQNEAQ. This CDR3 has 14 residues. This CDR3 reads CASSVGTRSYEQYF. The CDR3, as DNA: TGTGCCAGCAGCGTCGGGACAAGGTCCTACGAGCAGTACTTC.

The chain is built from TRBV7-3 and TRBJ2-1, with TRBD2 matching over 7 bases. This CDR3 spans 12 amino acids. Germline V gene data show CDR1 as SGHTA and CDR2 as FQGTGA. Unmatched junction bases numbered 4, after V lost 5 bases and J lost 9 bases. CDR3 in DNA: TGTGCCAGCAGCCCGACTAGCCTTGAGCAGTTCTTC. Residues: CASSPTSLEQFF.

The V call is TRBV27, the J call TRBJ1-2; D gene unclear. Trimming removed 8 bases at V and 0 bases at J, with 13 bases between. The germline V gene encodes CDR1 MNHEY and CDR2 SMNVEV (reference sequence). This CDR3 has 14 amino acids. Here the CDR3 reads CASGLTRANYGYTF. CDR3 DNA sequence: TGTGCCAGCGGACTGACAAGAGCTAACTATGGCTACACCTTC.